The 5 T cell receptor beta chains below all came from one sample that was sequenced in a study of cytomegalovirus exposure and HLA in healthy donors. Researchers ran the PCR with 60 Vbeta and 13 Jbeta primers. Data came from immunoSEQ multiplex PCR; TCRdb stores just in-frame clones and leaves some out. The table shows roughly 110,000 clones, with roughly 68% occurring only once. Sequencing was performed on PBMCs. The receptors stem from a man aged 25 to 45 in good health and CMV-seropositive.

The chain links TRBV5-6 to TRBJ1-2, with D maybe TRBD1 (5 bases). V lost 3 bases, J lost 7 bases, and 10 bases lay in between. CDR3 length: 12 residues. The germline CDR1 and CDR2 sequences are SGHDT and YYEEEE. The CDR3 reads CASSSLGVGYTF. In DNA form, the CDR3 reads TGTGCCAGCAGCTCATTAGGGGTTGGCTACACCTTC. The whole variable domain, remainder taken from reference TRBV5-6 and TRBJ1-2, is DAGVTQSPTHLIKTRGQQVTLRCSPKSGHDTVSWYQQALGQGPQFIFQYYEEEERQRGNFPDRFSGHQFPNYSSELNVNALLLGDSALYLCASSSLGVGYTFGSGTRLTVV.

The CDR3 DNA is TGTGCCAGCAGTGTTCAGGGGTCAGATACGCAGTATTTT. Translation gives CASSVQGSDTQYF. The V gene is TRBV25-1, the J gene TRBJ2-3, with a possible D match to TRBD1 (6 bases). Per germline, CDR1 MGHDK and CDR2 SYGVNS. The CDR3 spans 13 residues. The V and J ends lost 4 bases and 4 bases respectively, with 9 bases between them.

The chain couples TRBV13 to TRBJ1-1; 9 nucleotides align to TRBD1. In germline, CDR1 is PRHDT, CDR2 FYEKMQ (reference sequence). The ends lost 3 bases at V and 5 bases at J; junction bases unmatched: 4. The CDR3 contains 14 residues. CDR3 DNA: TGTGCCAGCAGCTTCTGGACAGGGGATACTGAAGCTTTCTTT. Translated, it gives CASSFWTGDTEAFF.

This sequence joins TRBV5-1 and TRBJ2-3; a possible D gene is TRBD2 (5 bases). This CDR3 has 14 amino acids. CDR1 is SGHRS and CDR2 is YFSETQ in the germline V gene. With 5 bases removed from V and 4 bases from J, the gap between germline ends came to 14 bases. CDR3: CASRGSGLSDTQYF. The CDR3, as DNA: TGCGCCAGCAGAGGAAGCGGCCTGTCAGATACGCAGTATTTT.

The J gene is TRBJ1-2, the V gene TRBV19, with D tentatively TRBD1 (5 bases). Germline CDR1 LNHDA, CDR2 SQIVND (reference sequence). The V gene lost 7 bases and the J gene lost 8 bases, with 14 bases spanning the gap. The CDR3 has 12 amino acids. The CDR3 sequence is CASIGGEDGYTF. The CDR3 DNA reads as TGTGCCAGTATAGGAGGGGAGGACGGCTACACCTTC.